This T cell receptor (beta chain) was profiled in a study of cytomegalovirus exposure and HLA in healthy donors. Study conclusions and caveats: There were under 200 TCR beta chains listed as cytomegalovirus-associated. Most TCR sequences showed up rarely, but some public TCRs showed up in many donors.

The ends were cut back, 5 bases at V and 3 bases at J, with 10 bases in the middle. Germline CDR1 SNHLY, CDR2 FYNNEI. This CDR3 is built from 13 residues. Points on this clone: As yet, its antigen is unknown.

Profiled with immunoSEQ multiplex PCR; TCRdb holds only in-frame clones, not every one. Among 160,000 or so clones listed, about 89% were seen once. The validation cohort, a group of some 120 subjects, included the donors and was separate from the roughly 720-subject first cohort. The sample was PBMCs. The TCR comes from a man aged 18 to 29 in good health and CMV-seropositive. This chain links TRBV2 with TRBJ1-1, with unresolved D. The CDR3: CASSRVLYTEAFF. CDR3 DNA sequence: TGTGCCAGCAGTCGGGTGTTGTACACTGAAGCTTTCTTT.